One sample yielded the 14 T cell receptor beta chains listed below, sequenced in a study of blood T cell repertoires in COVID-19. The table came from immunoSEQ multiplex PCR; TCRdb's copy has only in-frame clones and leaves some out. The profile shows 70,000 to 80,000 clones, approximately 90% of them singletons. Sequenced sample: peripheral blood. These receptors were obtained from a woman aged 55-70 years with active COVID-19.

The chain recombines TRBV7-8 with TRBJ1-2; D not resolved. V shed 6 bases and J shed 4 bases, with 15 bases lying between them. This CDR3 comprises 14 residues. Germline CDR1 SGHVS, CDR2 FQNEAQ. The CDR3 is CASSFADAGYGYTF. As DNA, the CDR3 is TGTGCCAGCAGTTTCGCCGACGCGGGCTATGGCTACACCTTC.

CDR3: CASSSTVQETQYF. CDR3 DNA: TGTGCCAGCAGCTCGACAGTGCAAGAGACCCAGTACTTC. The chain couples TRBV11-2 to TRBJ2-5, with D possibly matching TRBD1 (5 bases). CDR1 is SGHAT and CDR2 is FQNNGV in the germline V gene. The CDR3 spans 13 residues. Trimming cost V 4 bases and J 2 bases, with 8 bases left between them.

The chain recombines TRBV19 with TRBJ1-5; D not certain. Trimming took 7 bases from V and 5 from J, leaving 18 bases between them. Germline lookup yields CDR1 LNHDA and CDR2 SQIVND (reference sequence). The CDR3 is 15 residues long. The CDR3 protein is CASNSRRRGDQPQHF. CDR3 sequence (DNA): TGTGCCAGTAATTCGCGCCGCCGCGGGGATCAGCCCCAGCATTTT.

Comments on this clone: The junction differs from germline at one of its ends, possibly a read error. The chain combines TRBV2 with TRBJ1-2, with a weak D call TRBD1 (6 bases). The germline V gene encodes CDR1 SNHLY and CDR2 FYNNEI. This CDR3 region has 12 residues. In nucleotides, the CDR3 is TGTGCCAGCAGTAAGGACAGCTATGGCTACGCCTTC. Protein sequence: CASSKDSYGYAF.

The V and J genes are TRBV20-1 and TRBJ2-1; either TRBD1 or TRBD2 may fit D (6 bases each). The CDR3 consists of 12 residues. CDR1 is DFQATT, CDR2 SNEGSKA, per germline (reference sequence). The ends were cut back, 3 bases at V and 10 bases at J, with 13 bases in the middle. The CDR3 spells CSASGGPREQFF. The DNA for the CDR3 is TGCAGTGCTAGTGGGGGGCCACGGGAGCAGTTCTTC.

The rearrangement links TRBV19 to TRBJ1-4; 10 bases align to TRBD1. The CDR3 runs to 15 residues. The trim removed 2 bases at V and 11 bases at J, leaving 8 bases unmatched. The germline gives CDR1 LNHDA, CDR2 SQIVND (reference sequence). The CDR3 loop is CASSIPRGQGSKLFF. The DNA of the CDR3 is TGTGCCAGTAGTATACCCCGGGGACAGGGGAGTAAACTGTTTTTT.

The V gene is TRBV20-1, the J gene TRBJ2-4; D remains unclear. Trimming pared 5 bases from V and 8 bases from J, leaving 10 bases between. CDR3 length: 11 residues. Germline V CDR1 and CDR2: DFQATT, SNEGSKA (reference sequence). The CDR3 sequence is CSAPLPDIQYF. In nucleotides, the CDR3 is TGCAGTGCTCCTCTCCCGGACATTCAGTACTTC.

This clone was counted once. V is TRBV28 and J is TRBJ1-1; 10 bases match TRBD1. CDR3 size: 15 residues. V was pared by 2 bases and J by 4 bases, with 4 bases of the junction left unmatched. Germline V lookup: CDR1 MDHEN, CDR2 SYDVKM. CDR3 amino acids: CASSLPGQGGTEAFF. In nucleotides, the CDR3 is TGTGCCAGCAGTTTACCCGGACAGGGGGGCACTGAAGCTTTCTTT. Using reference TRBV28 and TRBJ1-1 for the parts outside the CDR3, the full variable domain is DVKVTQSSRYLVKRTGEKVFLECVQDMDHENMFWYRQDPGLGLRLIYFSYDVKMKEKGDIPEGYSVSREKKERFSLILESASTNQTSMYLCASSLPGQGGTEAFFGQGTRLTVV.

The rearrangement links TRBV7-9 to TRBJ2-1, with D tentatively TRBD2 (6 bases). Trimming shortened V by 7 bases and J by 7 bases, and 17 bases separated the two germline ends. Germline V CDR1 and CDR2: SEHNR, FQNEAQ (reference sequence). The CDR3 consists of 14 residues. The CDR3 coding sequence is TGTGCCAGCAACATGGGGGGAGTGGGAAATGAGCAGTTCTTC. Amino acid sequence: CASNMGGVGNEQFF.

V usage is TRBV7-9 and J usage is TRBJ2-1; 7 positions match TRBD2. The V gene end was trimmed by 5 bases and the J gene end by 9 bases; junction bases not matched to a gene: 16. CDR3 length: 16 residues. In germline, CDR1 is SEHNR, CDR2 FQNEAQ (reference sequence). This CDR3 reads CASSAAGTTPTTEQFF. CDR3 coding DNA: TGTGCCAGCAGCGCAGCCGGGACTACTCCTACAACTGAGCAGTTCTTC.

This clone was counted once. V and J are TRBV5-1 and TRBJ1-4, with 7 bases identical to TRBD1. CDR1 and CDR2 from the germline V gene are SGHRS and YFSETQ. V trimming: 2 bases; J trimming: 0 bases; junction bases outside the gene matches: 10. The CDR3 consists of 18 residues. CDR3 protein: CASSFGDRAWATNEKLFF. The CDR3 DNA is TGCGCCAGCAGCTTTGGAGACAGGGCTTGGGCAACTAATGAAAAACTGTTTTTT. The variable domain in full, with the rest retrieved from reference TRBV5-1 and TRBJ1-4, is KAGVTQTPRYLIKTRGQQVTLSCSPISGHRSVSWYQQTPGQGLQFLFEYFSETQRNKGNFPGRFSGRQFSNSRSEMNVSTLELGDSALYLCASSFGDRAWATNEKLFFGSGTQLSVL.

A few counts support this clone. The chain carries TRBV28 and TRBJ2-3; D unresolved. CDR1 MDHEN and CDR2 SYDVKM come from the germline V gene. This CDR3 has 15 residues. V gave up 4 bases and J gave up 0 bases, with 11 bases separating them. DNA of the CDR3: TGTGCCAGCAGTTCCGATCAAACTAGCACAGATACGCAGTATTTT. Protein sequence: CASSSDQTSTDTQYF.

The chain carries TRBV20-1 and TRBJ2-1; TRBD2 aligns across 11 bases. The CDR3 spans 14 residues. Trimming removed 3 bases from V and 5 bases from J; junction bases left unmatched: 3. Looked up from germline, CDR1 is DFQATT and CDR2 is SNEGSKA (reference sequence). The CDR3 sequence: CSASTSGSHNEQFF. The CDR3 coding sequence is TGCAGTGCTAGTACTAGCGGGAGTCACAATGAGCAGTTCTTC.

The gene calls are TRBV13 and TRBJ2-5, with 9 bases fitting TRBD1. Germline CDR1 reads PRHDT; CDR2 reads FYEKMQ (reference sequence). Trimming took 5 bases from V and 2 from J; bases not matched to a gene: 3. This CDR3 is 14 amino acids long. CDR3 in DNA: TGTGCCAGCAGCAACGACAGGGGGCAAGAGACCCAGTACTTC. As protein: CASSNDRGQETQYF.